The 4 T cell receptor beta chains in this list originate from one sample, sequenced in a study of cytomegalovirus exposure and HLA in healthy donors. Both 60 Vbeta primers and 13 Jbeta primers went into the PCR. Method: immunoSEQ multiplex PCR; TCRdb's copy keeps in-frame clones and lacks some. The sample's table shows approximately 38,000 clones. Material for sequencing was PBMCs. The receptors originated from a human donor in good health.

Written as DNA, the CDR3 is TGTGCCAGCAGCTTGGGGACAGGCGTGAATTACAATCAGCCCCAGCATTTT. This translates into CASSLGTGVNYNQPQHF. The genes are TRBV5-8 and TRBJ1-5; 7 positions agree with TRBD1. Germline V CDR1 and CDR2: SGHTS, YDEGEE. V trimming: 0 bases; J trimming: 3 bases; junction bases outside the gene matches: 9. There are 17 residues in the CDR3.

The chain recombines TRBV18 with TRBJ2-2; unclear D gene. V was trimmed by 6 bases and J by 2 bases, leaving 13 bases between them. The CDR3 runs to 15 residues. Germline values: CDR1 KGHSH, CDR2 LQKENI. Written as DNA, the CDR3 is TGTGCCAGCTCTTCCCGGCAGGAAAACACCGGGGAGCTGTTTTTT. The encoded protein is CASSSRQENTGELFF.

The chain couples TRBV28 to TRBJ1-2; 9 positions match TRBD1. Germline V gene sequence: CDR1 MDHEN, CDR2 SYDVKM. The CDR3 loop spans 13 amino acids. The V segment lost 6 bases and the J segment 10 bases; nucleotides outside the gene matches: 9. DNA of the CDR3: TGTGCCAGCAGACAAGGGACAGGGATCGACTACACCTTC. Encoded protein: CASRQGTGIDYTF.

The rearrangement links TRBV6-5 to TRBJ2-7; maybe TRBD1 (6 bases). V was pared by 2 bases and J by 3 bases, with 11 bases between. There are 14 residues in the CDR3. The germline gives CDR1 MNHEY, CDR2 SVGAGI. DNA for the CDR3: TGTGCCAGCAGTTACAGACAGGCGAGCTACGAGCAGTACTTC. This codes for CASSYRQASYEQYF.